The present entry profiles one T cell receptor (beta chain) with its context. Its cognate antigen is unknown. The junction departs from germline at one end; a sequencing error may be responsible. A modified ARM-PCR protocol with three rounds of nested PCR amplified TCRbeta. TCRdb used MiXCR to reprocess the multiplex PCR reads, holding one entry per CDR3 protein. The sample consists of around 71,000 distinct CDR3 sequences, 55% to 75% of them appearing once. The data belong to a study of tumor and adjacent non-tumor tissue in lung cancer. Overall study: Histology: about 13 adenocarcinoma, 2 squamous cell carcinoma, 1 small cell lung cancer. About 4.2 million productive TCRbeta reads were obtained per sample on average.

The CDR3 covers 12 residues. The template was RNA from unsorted bulk tissue. Between August and November 2014, newly diagnosed, chemotherapy-naive lung cancer patients underwent thoracic surgery in China. Whole-study results and caveats: TCR diversity was significantly greater in tumor than normal lung tissue.

This sequence joins TRBV12-3 or TRBV12-4 and TRBJ2-2; weak D call: TRBD2 (5 bases). This sequence originates from a woman aged 40 to 50 with non-small cell lung cancer. Source material: lung tumor tissue. The CDR3 protein is CVSKRNTGEMFF. In nucleotides, the CDR3 is TGTGTCAGCAAGAGAAACACCGGGGAGATGTTTTTT.